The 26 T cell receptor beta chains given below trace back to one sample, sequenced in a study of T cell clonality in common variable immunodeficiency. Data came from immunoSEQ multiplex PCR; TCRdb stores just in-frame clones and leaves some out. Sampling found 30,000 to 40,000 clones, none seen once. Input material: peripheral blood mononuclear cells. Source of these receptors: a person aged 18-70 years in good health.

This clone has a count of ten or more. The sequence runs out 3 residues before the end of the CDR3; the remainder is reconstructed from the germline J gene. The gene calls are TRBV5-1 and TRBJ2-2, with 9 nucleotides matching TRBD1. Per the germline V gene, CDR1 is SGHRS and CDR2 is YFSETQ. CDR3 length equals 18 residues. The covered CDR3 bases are TGCGCCAGCAGCTTGGCCGGGACAGGGTTCCCTGGGGCCAACGTG. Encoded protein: CASSLAGTGFPGANV. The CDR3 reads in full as CASSLAGTGFPGANVLFF.

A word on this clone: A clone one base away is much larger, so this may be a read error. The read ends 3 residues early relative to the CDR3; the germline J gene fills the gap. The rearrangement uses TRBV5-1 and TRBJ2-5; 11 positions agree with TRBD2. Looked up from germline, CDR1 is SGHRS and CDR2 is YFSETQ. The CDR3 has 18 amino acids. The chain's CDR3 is CASRLSKVSGRDTDTQYF. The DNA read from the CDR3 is TGCGCCAGCCGTTTGAGTAAAGTTAGCGGGAGGGACACAGATACC.

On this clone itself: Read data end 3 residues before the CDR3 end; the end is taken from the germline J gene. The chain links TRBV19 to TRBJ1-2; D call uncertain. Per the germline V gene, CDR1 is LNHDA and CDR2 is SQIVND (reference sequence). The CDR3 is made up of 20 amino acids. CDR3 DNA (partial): TGTGCCAGTAGTATAGCTCCACTAGCGGGAGGTGCCCCCTCCTACAATGAC. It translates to CASSIAPLAGGAPSYND. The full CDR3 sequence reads CASSIAPLAGGAPSYNDYTF. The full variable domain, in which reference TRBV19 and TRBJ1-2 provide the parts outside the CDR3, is DGGITQSPKYLFRKEGQNVTLSCEQNLNHDAMYWYRQDPGQGLRLIYYSQIVNDFQKGDIAEGYSVSREKKESFPLTVTSAQKNPTAFYLCASSIAPLAGGAPSYNDYTFGSGTRLTVV.

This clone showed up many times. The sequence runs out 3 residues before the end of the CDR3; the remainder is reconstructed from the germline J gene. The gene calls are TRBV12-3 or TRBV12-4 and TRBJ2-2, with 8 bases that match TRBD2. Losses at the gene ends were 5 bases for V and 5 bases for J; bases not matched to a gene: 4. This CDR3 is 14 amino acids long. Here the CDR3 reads CASSLLAATGELFF. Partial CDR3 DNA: TGTGCCAGCAGTCTACTAGCGGCAACCGGGGAG.

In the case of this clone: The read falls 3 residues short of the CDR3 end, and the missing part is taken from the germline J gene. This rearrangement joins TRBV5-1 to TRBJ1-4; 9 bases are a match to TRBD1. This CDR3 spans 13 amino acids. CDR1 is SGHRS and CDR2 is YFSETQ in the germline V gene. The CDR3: CASSSDRGSPLFF. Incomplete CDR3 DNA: TGCGCCAGCAGCTCGGACAGGGGTTCACCA.

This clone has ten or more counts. CDR3 region: CSVRTGGPEAFF. The CDR3 DNA, read in part, is TGCAGCGTTAGGACAGGGGGCCCTGAA. The chain employs TRBV29-1 and TRBJ1-1; 11 bases align to TRBD1. The read comes to an end 3 residues before the CDR3 does, leaving the germline J gene to fill in the end. The CDR3 spans 12 residues. In germline, CDR1 is SQVTM, CDR2 ANQGSEA. Trimming cost V 5 bases and J 6 bases; bases outside gene matches: 2.

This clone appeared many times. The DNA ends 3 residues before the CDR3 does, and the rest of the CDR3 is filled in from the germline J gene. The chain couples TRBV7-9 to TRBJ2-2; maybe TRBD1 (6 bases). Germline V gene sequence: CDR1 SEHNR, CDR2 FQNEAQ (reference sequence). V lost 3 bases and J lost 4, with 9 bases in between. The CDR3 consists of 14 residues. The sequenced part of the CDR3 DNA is TGTGCCAGCAGCTTTGGACAGAGCACCGGGGAG. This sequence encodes CASSFGQSTGE. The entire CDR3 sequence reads CASSFGQSTGELFF.

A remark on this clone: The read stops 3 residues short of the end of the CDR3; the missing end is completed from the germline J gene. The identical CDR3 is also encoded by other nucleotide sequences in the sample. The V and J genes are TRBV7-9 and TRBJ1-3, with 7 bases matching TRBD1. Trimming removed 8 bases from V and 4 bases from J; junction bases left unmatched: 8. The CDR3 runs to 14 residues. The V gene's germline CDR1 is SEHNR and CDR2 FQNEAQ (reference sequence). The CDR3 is CASCTGVTGNTIYF. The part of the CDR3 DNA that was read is TGTGCCAGCTGTACAGGGGTTACGGGAAACACC.

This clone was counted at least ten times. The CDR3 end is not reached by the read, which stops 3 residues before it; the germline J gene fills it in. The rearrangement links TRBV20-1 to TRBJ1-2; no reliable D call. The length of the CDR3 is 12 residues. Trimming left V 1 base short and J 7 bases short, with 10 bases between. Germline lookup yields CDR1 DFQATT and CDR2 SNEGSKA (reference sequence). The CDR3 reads CSARVPGGGYTF. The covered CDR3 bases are TGCAGTGCTAGAGTTCCCGGTGGTGGC.

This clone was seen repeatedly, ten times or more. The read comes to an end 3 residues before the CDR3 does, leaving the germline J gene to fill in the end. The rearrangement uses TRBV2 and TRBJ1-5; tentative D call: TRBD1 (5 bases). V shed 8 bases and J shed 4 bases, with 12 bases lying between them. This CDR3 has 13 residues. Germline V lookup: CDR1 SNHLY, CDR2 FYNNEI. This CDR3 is CASRGGINQPQHF. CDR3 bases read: TGTGCCAGCCGGGGGGGAATTAATCAGCCC. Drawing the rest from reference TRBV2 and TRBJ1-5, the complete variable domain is EPEVTQTPSHQVTQMGQEVILRCVPISNHLYFYWYRQILGQKVEFLVSFYNNEISEKSEIFDDQFSVERPDGSNFTLKIRSTKLEDSAMYFCASRGGINQPQHFGDGTRLSIL.

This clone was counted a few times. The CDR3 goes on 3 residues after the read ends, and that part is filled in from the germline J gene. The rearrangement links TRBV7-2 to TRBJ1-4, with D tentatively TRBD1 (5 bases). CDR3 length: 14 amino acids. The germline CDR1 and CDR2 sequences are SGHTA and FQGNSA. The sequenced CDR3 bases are TGTGCCAGCAGGGACGGGGGGTACGATTCACCA. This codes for CASRDGGYDSP. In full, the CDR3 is CASRDGGYDSPLFF.

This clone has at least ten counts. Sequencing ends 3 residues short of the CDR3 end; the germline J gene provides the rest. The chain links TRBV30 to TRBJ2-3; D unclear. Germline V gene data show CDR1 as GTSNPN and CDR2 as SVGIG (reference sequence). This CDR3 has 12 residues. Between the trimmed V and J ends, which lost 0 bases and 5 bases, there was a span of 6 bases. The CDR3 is CAWSVQRDTQYF. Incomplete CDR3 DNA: TGTGCCTGGAGTGTACAAAGAGATACG.

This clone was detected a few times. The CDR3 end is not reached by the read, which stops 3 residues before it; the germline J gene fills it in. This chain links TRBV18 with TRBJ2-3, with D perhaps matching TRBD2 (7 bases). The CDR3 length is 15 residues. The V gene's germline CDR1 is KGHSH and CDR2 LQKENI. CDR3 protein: CASSPRGGSNQPQYF. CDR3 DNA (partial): TGTGCCAGCTCCCCGAGGGGGGGTAGCAATCAGCCG. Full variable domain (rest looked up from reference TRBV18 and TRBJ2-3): NAGVMQNPRHLVRRRGQEARLRCSPMKGHSHVYWYRQLPEEGLKFMVYLQKENIIDESGMPKERFSAEFPKEGPSILRIQQVVRGDSAAYFCASSPRGGSNQPQYFGPGTRLTVL.

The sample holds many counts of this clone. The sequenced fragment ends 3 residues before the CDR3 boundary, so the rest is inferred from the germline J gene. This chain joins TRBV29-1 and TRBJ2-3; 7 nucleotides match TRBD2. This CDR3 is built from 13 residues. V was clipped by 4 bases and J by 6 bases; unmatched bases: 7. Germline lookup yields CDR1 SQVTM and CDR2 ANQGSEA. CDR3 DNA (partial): TGCAGCGTTGGGGCGGGGGTGAGGGATACG. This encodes CSVGAGVRDT. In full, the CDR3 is CSVGAGVRDTQYF.

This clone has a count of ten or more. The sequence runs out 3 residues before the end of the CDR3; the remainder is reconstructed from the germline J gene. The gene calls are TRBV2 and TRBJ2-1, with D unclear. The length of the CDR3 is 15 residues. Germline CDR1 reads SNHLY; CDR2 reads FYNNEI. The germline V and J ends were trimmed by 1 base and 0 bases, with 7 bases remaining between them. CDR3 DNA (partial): TGTGCCAGCAGTGAAGGACTTAGCTCCTACAATGAG. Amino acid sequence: CASSEGLSSYNE. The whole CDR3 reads CASSEGLSSYNEQFF.

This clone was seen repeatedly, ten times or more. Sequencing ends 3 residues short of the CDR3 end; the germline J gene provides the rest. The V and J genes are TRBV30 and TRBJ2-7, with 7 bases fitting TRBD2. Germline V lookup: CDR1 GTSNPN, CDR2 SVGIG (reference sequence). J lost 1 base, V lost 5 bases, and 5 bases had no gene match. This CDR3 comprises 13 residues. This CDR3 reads CAWAVGGSYEQYF. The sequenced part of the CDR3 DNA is TGTGCCTGGGCGGTGGGGGGGTCCTACGAG.

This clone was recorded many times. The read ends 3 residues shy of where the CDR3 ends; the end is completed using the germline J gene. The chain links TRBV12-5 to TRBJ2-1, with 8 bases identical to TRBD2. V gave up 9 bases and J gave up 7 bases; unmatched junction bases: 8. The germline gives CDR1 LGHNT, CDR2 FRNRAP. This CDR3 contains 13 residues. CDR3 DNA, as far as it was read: TGTGCTAGCGCAAAGCGGGAGTTTAATGAG. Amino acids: CASAKREFNE. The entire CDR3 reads CASAKREFNEQFF.

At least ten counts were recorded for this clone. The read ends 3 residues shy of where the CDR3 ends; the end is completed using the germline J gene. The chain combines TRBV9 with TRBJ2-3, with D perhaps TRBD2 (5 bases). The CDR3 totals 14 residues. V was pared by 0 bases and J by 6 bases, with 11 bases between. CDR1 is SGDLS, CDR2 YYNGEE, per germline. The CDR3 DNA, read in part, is TGTGCCAGCAGCGTAGGCACTCGGGGTGATACG. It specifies CASSVGTRGDT. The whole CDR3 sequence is CASSVGTRGDTQYF.

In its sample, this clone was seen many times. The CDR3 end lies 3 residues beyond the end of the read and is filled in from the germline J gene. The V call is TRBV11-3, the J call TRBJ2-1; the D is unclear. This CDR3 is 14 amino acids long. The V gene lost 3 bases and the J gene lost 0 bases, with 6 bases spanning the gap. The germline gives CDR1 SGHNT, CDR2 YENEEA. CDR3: CASSLVSSYNEQFF. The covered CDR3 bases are TGTGCCAGCAGCTTGGTCAGCTCCTACAATGAG.

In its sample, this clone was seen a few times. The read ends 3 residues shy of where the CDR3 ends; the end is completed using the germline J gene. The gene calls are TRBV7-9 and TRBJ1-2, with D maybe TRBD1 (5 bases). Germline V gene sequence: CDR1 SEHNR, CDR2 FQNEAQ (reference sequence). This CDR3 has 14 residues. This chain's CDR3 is CASSSGTRIDTYTF. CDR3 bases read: TGTGCCAGCAGCTCCGGGACTAGGATAGATACC.

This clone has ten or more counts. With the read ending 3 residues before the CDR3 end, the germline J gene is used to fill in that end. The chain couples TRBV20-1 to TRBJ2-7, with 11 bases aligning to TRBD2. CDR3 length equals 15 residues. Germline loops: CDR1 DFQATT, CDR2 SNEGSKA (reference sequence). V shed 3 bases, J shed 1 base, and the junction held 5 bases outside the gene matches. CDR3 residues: CSARGGTSGSYEQYF. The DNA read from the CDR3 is TGCAGTGCTAGGGGGGGGACTAGCGGTTCCTACGAG.

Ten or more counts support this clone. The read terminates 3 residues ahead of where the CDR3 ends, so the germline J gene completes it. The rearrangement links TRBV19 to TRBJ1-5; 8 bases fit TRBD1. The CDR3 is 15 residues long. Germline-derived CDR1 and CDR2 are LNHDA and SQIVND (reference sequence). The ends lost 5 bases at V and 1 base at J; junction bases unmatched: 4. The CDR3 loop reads CASSATGESNQPQHF. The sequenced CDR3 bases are TGTGCCAGTAGTGCGACAGGGGAAAGCAATCAGCCC.

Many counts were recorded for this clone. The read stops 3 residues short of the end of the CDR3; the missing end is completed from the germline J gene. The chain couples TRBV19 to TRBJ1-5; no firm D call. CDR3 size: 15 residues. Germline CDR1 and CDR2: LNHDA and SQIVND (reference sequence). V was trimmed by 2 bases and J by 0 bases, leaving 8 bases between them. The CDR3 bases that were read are TGTGCCAGTAGTATATGGCAGAATAGCAATCAGCCC. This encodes CASSIWQNSNQP. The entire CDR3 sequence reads CASSIWQNSNQPQHF.

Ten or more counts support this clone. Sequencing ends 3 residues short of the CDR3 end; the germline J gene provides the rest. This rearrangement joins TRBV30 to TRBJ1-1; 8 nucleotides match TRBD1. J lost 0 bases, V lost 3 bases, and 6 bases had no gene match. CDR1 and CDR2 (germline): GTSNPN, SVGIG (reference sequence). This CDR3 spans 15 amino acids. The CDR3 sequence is CAWRETGALNTEAFF. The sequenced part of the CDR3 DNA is TGTGCCTGGAGGGAGACAGGGGCACTGAACACTGAA.

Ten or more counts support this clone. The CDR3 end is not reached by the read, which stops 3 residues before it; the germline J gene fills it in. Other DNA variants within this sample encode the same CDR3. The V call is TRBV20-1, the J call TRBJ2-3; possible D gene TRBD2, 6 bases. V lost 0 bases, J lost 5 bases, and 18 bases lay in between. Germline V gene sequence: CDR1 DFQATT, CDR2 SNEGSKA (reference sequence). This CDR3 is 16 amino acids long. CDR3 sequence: CSARDLADLGRDTQYF. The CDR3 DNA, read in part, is TGCAGTGCTAGAGATTTAGCGGATCTAGGCAGAGATACG.

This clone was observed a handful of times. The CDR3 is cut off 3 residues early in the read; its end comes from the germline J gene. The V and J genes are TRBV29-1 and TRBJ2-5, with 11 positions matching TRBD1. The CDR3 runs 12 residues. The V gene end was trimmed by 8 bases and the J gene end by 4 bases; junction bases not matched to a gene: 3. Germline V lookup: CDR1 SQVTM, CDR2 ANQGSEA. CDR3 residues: CSLDRGRETQYF. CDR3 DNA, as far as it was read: TGCAGCCTGGACAGGGGGCGAGAGACC.